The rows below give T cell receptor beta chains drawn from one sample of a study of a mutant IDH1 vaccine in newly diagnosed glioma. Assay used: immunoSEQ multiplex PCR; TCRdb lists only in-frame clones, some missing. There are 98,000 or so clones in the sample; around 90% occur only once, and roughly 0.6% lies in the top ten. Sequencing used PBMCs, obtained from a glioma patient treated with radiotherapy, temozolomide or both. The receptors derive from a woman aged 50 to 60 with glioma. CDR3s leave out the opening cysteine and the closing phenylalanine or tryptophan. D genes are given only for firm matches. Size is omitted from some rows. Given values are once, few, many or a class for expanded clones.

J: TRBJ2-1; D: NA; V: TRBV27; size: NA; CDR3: ASSLGQGLYNEQF
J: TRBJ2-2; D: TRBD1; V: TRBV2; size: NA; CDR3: ASSTGQGKVGELF
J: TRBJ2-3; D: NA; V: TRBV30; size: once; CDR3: AWSPPSTFGDTQY
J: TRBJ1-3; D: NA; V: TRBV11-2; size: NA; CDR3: ASSLVPGNTIY
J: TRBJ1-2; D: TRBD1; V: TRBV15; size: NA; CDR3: ATSQSGTGGSGYT
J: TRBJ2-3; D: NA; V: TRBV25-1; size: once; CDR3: ASSELGTVHDTQY
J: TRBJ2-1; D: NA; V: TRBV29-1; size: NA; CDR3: SVETSDSYNEQF
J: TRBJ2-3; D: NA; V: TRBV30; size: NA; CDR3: AWSVTGARADTQY
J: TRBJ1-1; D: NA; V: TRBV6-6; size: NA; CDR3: ASSYSGIEDTEAF
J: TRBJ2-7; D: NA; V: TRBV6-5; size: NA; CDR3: ASSYAGNAYEQY
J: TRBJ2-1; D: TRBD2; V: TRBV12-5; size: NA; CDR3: ASGLGTSGRDEQF
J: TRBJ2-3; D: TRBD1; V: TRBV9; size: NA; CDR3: ASSVGPQGAVVDTQY
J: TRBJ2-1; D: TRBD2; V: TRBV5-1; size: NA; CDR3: ASSPTSGREGNEQF
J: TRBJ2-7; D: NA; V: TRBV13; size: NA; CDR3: ASGEGRADGLYYEQY
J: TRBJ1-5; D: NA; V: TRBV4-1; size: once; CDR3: ASSQGGSPNQPQH
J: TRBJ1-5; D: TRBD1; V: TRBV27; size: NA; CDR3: ASSSIGTGGQPQH
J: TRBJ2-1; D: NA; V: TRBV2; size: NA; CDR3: ASKYGGRLEGEQF
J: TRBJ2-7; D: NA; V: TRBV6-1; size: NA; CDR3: ASSEWGGEGSYEQY
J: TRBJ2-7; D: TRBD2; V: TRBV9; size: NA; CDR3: ASSPQSGRRAGEQY
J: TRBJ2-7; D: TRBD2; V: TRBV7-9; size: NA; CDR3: ASTSPLGSGRARLEQY
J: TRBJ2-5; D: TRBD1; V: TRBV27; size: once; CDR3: ASWDSQETQY
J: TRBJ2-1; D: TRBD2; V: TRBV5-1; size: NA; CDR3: ASSLTSGSLNEQF
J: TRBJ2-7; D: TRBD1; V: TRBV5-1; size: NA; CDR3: ASSIGQGSIYEQY
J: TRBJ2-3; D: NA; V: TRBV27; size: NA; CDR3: ASSLRPGTDTQY
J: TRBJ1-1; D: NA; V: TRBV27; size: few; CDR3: ASSPQPANTEAF
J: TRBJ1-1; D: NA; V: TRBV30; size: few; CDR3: AWLPRQRKNTEAF
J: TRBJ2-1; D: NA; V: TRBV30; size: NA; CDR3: AWSLGWTKSNNEQF
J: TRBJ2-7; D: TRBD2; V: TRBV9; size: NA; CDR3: ASSPSSGRYEQY
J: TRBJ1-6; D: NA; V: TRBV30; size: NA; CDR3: AWTRLDNSPLH
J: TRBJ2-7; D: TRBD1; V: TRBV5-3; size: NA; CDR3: ARSSRQGSSYEQY
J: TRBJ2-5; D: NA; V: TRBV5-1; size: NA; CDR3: ASSLDETQY
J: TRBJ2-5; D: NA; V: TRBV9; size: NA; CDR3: ASSATVHQETQY
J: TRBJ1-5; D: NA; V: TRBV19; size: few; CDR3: ASSMDSFQPQH
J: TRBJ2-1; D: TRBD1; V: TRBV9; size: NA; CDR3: ASSGLGQGAGDEQF
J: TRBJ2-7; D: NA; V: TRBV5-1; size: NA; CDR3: ASSLVPDSYEQY
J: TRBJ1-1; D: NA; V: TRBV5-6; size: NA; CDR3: ASSLAQRVRNTEAF
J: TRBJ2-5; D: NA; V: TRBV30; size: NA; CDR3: AWSGFSQETQY
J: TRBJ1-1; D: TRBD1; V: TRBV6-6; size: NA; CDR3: ASSYSRTGDAF
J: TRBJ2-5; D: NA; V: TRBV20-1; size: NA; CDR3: SGQLQETQY
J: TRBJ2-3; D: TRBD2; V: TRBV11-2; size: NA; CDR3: ASSSMGGDTDTQY
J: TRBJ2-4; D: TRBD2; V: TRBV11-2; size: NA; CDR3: ASSRSGRAKNIQY